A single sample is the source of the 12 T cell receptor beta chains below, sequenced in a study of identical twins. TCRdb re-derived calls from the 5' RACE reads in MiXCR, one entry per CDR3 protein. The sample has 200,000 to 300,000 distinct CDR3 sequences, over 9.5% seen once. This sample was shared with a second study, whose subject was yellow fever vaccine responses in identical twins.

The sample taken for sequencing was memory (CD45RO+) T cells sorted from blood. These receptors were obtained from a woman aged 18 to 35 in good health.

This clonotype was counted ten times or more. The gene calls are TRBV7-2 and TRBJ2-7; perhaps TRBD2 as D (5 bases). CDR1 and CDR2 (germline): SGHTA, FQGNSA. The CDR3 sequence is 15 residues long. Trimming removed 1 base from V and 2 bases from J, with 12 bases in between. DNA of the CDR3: TGTGCCAGCAGCTTAGTTCATGGAGGTCCCTACGAGCAGTACTTC. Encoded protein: CASSLVHGGPYEQYF. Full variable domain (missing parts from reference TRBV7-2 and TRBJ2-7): GAGVSQSPSNKVTEKGKDVELRCDPISGHTALYWYRQSLGQGLEFLIYFQGNSAPDKSGLPSDRFSAERTGGSVSTLTIQRTQQEDSAVYLCASSLVHGGPYEQYFGPGTRLTVT.

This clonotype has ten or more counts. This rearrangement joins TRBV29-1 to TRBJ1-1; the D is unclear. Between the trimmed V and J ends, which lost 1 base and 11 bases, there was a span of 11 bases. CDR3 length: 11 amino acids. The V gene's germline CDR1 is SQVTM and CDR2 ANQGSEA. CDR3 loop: CSVEVAGGAFF. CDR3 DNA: TGCAGCGTTGAAGTCGCGGGTGGGGCTTTCTTT.

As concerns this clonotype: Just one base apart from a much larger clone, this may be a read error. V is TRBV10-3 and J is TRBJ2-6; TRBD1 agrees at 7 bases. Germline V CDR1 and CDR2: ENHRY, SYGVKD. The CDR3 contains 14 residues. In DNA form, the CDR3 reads TGTCCCACCCTACAGGGGCCTGGGGCCAACGTCCTGACTTTC. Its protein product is CPTLQGPGANVLTF.

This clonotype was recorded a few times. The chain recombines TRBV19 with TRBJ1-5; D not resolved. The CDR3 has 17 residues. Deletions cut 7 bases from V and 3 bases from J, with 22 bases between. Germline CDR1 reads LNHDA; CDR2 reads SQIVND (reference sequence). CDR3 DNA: TGTGCCAGTACACCATCCTCGATGAGGGTACCCAATCAGCCCCAGCATTTT. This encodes CASTPSSMRVPNQPQHF. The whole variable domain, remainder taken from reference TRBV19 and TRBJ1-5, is DGGITQSPKYLFRKEGQNVTLSCEQNLNHDAMYWYRQDPGQGLRLIYYSQIVNDFQKGDIAEGYSVSREKKESFPLTVTSAQKNPTAFYLCASTPSSMRVPNQPQHFGDGTRLSIL.

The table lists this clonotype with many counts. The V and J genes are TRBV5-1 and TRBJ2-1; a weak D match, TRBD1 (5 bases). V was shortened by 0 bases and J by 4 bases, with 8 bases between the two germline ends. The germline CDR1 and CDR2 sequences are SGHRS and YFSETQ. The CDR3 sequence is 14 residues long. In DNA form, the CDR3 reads TGCGCCAGCAGCTTGGAGGGGCTATACAATGAGCAGTTCTTC. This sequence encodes CASSLEGLYNEQFF.

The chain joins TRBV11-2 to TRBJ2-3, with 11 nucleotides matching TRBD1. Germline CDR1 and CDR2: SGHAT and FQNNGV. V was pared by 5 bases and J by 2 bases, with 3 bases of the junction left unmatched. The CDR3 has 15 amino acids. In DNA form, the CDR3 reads TGTGCCAGCAGCAAGGACAGGGGGCTCACAGATACGCAGTATTTT. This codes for CASSKDRGLTDTQYF. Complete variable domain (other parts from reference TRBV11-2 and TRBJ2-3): EAGVAQSPRYKIIEKRQSVAFWCNPISGHATLYWYQQILGQGPKLLIQFQNNGVVDDSQLPKDRFSAERLKGVDSTLKIQPAKLEDSAVYLCASSKDRGLTDTQYFGPGTRLTVL.

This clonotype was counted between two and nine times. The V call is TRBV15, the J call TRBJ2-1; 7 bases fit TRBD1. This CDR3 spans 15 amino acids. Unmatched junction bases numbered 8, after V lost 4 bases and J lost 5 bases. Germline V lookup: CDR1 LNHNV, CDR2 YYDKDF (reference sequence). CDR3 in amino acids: CATSTGQEEHNEQFF. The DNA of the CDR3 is TGTGCCACCAGCACCGGACAGGAAGAACACAATGAGCAGTTCTTC.

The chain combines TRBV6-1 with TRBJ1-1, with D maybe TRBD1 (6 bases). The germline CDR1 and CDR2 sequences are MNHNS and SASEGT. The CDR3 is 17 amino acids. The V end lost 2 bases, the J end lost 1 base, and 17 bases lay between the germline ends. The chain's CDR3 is CASSEFSFGQRNTEAFF. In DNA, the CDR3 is TGTGCCAGCAGTGAATTTAGTTTTGGACAGAGGAACACTGAAGCTTTCTTT.

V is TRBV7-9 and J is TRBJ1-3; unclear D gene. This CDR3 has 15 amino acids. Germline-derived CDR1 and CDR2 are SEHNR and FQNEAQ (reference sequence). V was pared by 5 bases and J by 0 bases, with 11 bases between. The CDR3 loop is CASSPRESSGNTIYF. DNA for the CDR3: TGTGCCAGCAGCCCTCGGGAGAGCTCTGGAAACACCATATATTTT. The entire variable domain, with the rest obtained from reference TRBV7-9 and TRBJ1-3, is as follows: DTGVSQNPRHKITKRGQNVTFRCDPISEHNRLYWYRQTLGQGPEFLTYFQNEAQLEKSRLLSDRFSAERPKGSFSTLEIQRTEQGDSAMYLCASSPRESSGNTIYFGEGSWLTVV.

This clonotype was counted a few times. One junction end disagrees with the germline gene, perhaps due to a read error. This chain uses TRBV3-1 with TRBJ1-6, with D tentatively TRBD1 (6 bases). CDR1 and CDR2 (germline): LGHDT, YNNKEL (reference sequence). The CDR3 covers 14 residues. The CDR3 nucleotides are TGTGCCAGCAGTCAAGGGGGGGAAAGATCACCCCTCCACTTT. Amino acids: CASSQGGERSPLHF.

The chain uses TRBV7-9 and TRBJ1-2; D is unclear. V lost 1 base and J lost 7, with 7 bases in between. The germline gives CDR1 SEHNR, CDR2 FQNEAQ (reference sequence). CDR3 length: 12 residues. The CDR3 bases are TGTGCCAGCAGCTTAGTAGGGAGTGGCTACACCTTC. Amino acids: CASSLVGSGYTF.

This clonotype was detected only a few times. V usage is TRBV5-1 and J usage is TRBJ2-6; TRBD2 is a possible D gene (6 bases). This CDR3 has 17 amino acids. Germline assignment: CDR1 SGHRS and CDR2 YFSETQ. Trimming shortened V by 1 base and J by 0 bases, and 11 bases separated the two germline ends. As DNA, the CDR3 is TGCGCCAGCAGCTTGACGGGGCGGGACTCTGGGGCCAACGTCCTGACTTTC. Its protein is CASSLTGRDSGANVLTF.